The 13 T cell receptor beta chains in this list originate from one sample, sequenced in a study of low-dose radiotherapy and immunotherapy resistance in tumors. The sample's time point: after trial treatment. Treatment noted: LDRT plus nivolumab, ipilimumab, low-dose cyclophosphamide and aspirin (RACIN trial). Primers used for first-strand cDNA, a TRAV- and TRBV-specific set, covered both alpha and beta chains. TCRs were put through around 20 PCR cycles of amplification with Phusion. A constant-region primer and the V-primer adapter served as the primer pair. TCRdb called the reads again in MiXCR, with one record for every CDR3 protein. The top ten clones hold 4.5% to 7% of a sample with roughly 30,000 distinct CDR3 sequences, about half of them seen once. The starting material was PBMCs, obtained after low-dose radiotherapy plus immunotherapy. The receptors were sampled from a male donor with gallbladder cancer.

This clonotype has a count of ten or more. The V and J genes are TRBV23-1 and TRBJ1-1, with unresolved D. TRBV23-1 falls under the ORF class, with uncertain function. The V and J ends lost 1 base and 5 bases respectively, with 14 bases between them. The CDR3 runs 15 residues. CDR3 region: CASSQYSCIETEAFF. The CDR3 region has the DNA TGCGCCAGCAGTCAATATTCATGTATCGAAACTGAAGCTTTCTTT.

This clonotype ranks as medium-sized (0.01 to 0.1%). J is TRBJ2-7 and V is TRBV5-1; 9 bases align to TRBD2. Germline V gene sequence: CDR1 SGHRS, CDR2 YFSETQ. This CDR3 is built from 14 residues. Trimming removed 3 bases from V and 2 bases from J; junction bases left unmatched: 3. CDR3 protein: CASSSERGAYEQYF. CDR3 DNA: TGCGCCAGCAGCTCGGAGCGGGGGGCCTACGAGCAGTACTTC.

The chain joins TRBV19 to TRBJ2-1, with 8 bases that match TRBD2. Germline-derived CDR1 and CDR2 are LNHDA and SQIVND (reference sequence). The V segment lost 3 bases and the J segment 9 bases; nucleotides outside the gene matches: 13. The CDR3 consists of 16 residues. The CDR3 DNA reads TGTGCCAGTAGTATCGGTCGGGGGGGGCGTAGGAGTGAGCAGTTCTTC. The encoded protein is CASSIGRGGRRSEQFF.

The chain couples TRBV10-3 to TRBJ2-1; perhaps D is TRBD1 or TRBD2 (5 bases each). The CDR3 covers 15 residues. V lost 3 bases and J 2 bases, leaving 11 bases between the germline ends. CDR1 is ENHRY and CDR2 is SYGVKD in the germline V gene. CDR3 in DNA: TGTGCCATCAGTGACGAGGGGACCCCCTACAATGAGCAGTTCTTC. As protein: CAISDEGTPYNEQFF.

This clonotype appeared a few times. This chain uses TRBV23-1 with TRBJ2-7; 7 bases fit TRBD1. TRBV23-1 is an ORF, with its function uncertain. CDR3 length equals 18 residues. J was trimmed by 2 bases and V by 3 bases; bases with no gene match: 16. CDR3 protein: CASSQKSSDRAGPYEQYF. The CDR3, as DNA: TGCGCCAGCAGTCAGAAATCTTCAGACAGGGCAGGACCCTACGAGCAGTACTTC.

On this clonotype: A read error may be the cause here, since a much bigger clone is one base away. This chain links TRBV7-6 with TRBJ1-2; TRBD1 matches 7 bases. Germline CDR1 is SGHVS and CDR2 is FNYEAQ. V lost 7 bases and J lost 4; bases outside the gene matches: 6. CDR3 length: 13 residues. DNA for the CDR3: TGTGCCAGCACCCCCCGGGACAGCTATGGCTACACCTTC. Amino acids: CASTPRDSYGYTF. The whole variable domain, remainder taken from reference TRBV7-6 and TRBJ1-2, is GAGVSQSPRYKVTKRGQDVALRCDPISGHVSLYWYRQALGQGPEFLTYFNYEAQQDKSGLPNDRFSAERPEGSISTLTIQRTEQRDSAMYRCASTPRDSYGYTFGSGTRLTVV.

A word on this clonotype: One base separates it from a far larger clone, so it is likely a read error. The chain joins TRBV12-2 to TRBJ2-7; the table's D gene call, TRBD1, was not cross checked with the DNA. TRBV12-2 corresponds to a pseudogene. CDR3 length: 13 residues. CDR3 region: CASTPTVSYEQYF. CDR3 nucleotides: TGTGCCAGCACCCCGACAGTCTCCTACGAGCAGTACTTC.

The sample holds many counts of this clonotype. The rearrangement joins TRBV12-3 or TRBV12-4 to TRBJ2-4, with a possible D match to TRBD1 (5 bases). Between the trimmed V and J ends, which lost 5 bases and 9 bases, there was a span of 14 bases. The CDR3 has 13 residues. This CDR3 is CASSPLTVGIQYF. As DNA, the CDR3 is TGTGCCAGCAGTCCCCTGACAGTCGGCATTCAGTACTTC.

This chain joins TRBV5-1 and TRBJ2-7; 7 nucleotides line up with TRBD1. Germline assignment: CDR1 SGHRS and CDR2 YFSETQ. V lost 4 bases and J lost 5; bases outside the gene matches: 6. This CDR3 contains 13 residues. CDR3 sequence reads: CASSPDRIHEQYF. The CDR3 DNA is TGCGCCAGCAGCCCGGACAGGATACACGAGCAGTACTTC. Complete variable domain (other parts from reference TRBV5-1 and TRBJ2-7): KAGVTQTPRYLIKTRGQQVTLSCSPISGHRSVSWYQQTPGQGLQFLFEYFSETQRNKGNFPGRFSGRQFSNSRSEMNVSTLELGDSALYLCASSPDRIHEQYFGPGTRLTVT.

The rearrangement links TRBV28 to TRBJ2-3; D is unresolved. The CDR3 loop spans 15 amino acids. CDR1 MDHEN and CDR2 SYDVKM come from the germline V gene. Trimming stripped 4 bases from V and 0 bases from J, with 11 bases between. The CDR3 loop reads CASSSDPASTDTQYF. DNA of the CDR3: TGTGCCAGCAGTTCCGACCCGGCTAGCACAGATACGCAGTATTTT.

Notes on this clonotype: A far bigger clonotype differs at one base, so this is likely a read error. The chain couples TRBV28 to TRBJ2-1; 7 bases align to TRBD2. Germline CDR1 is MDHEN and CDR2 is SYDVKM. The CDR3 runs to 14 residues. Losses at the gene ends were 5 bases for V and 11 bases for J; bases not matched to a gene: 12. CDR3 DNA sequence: TGTGCCAGCAGTCGAAGCGCGGGGAGGGCAAAGCAGTTCTTC. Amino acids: CASSRSAGRAKQFF.

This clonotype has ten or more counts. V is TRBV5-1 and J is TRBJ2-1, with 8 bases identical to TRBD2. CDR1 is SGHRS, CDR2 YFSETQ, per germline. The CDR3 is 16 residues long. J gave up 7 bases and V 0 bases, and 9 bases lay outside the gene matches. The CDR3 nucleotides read TGCGCCAGCAGCTTGGAATCGGGGGGGGGCTGGAATGAGCAGTTCTTC. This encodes CASSLESGGGWNEQFF.

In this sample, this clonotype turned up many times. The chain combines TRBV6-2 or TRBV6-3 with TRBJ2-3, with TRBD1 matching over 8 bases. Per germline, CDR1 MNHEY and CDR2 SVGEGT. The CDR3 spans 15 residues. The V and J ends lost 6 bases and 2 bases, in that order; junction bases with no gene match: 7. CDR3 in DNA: TGTGCCAGCAGCAATACAGGGGGAAACACAGATACGCAGTATTTT. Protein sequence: CASSNTGGNTDTQYF.